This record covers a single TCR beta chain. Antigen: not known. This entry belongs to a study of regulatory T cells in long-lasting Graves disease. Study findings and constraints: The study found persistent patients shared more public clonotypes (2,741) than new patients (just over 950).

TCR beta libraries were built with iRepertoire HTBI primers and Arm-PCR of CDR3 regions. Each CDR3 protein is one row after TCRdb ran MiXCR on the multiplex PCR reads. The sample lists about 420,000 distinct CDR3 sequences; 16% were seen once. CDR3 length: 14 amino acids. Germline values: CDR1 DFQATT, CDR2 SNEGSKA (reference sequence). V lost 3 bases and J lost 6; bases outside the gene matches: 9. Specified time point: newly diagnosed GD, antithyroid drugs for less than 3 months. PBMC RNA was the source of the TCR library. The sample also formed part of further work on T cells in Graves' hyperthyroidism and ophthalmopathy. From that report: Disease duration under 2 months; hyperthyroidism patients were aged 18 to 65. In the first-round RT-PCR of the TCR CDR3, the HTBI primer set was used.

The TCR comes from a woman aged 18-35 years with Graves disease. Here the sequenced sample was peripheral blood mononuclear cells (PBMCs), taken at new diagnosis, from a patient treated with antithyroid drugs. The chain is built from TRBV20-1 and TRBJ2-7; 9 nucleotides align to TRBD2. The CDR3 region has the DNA TGCAGTGCTAGGGAGACTAGCGGACCTTTCGAGCAGTACTTC. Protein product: CSARETSGPFEQYF.